A single sample gave rise to the 4 T cell receptor beta chains below, sequenced in a study of blood T cell repertoires in COVID-19. Measured with immunoSEQ multiplex PCR; TCRdb has only the in-frame clones, and not every one. The table has fewer than 350,000 clones, approximately 90% seen once. The sample comprised PBMCs or T cells enriched from blood (not recorded which). All receptors come from a young woman with acute COVID-19.

The chain recombines TRBV11-2 with TRBJ1-3; TRBD1 aligns across 7 bases. With 5 bases clipped from V and 0 bases from J, the junction kept 10 bases outside the gene matches. Germline V gene lookup returns CDR1 SGHAT and CDR2 FQNNGV. The CDR3 runs 17 residues. CDR3 region: CASSITPGQHSGNTIYF. Written as DNA, the CDR3 is TGTGCCAGCAGCATAACTCCGGGACAGCACTCTGGAAACACCATATATTTT.

This chain uses TRBV15 with TRBJ2-7, with D possibly TRBD2 on 6 matching bases. Germline V gene data show CDR1 as LNHNV and CDR2 as YYDKDF (reference sequence). This CDR3 is built from 12 residues. The V and J ends lost 1 base and 7 bases respectively, with 8 bases between them. CDR3 residues: CATSRVADEQYF. Written as DNA, the CDR3 is TGTGCCACCAGCAGAGTAGCGGATGAGCAGTACTTC.

The chain links TRBV25-1 to TRBJ2-5; a weak D match, TRBD2 (6 bases). Trimming removed 3 bases from V and 5 bases from J, with 10 bases in between. Per the germline V gene, CDR1 is MGHDK and CDR2 is SYGVNS. This CDR3 contains 13 residues. CDR3 nucleotide sequence: TGTGCCAGCAGTGATGTTGGGGGGGAGACCCAGTACTTC. Translating gives CASSDVGGETQYF.

The V and J genes are TRBV3-1 (or the pseudogene TRBV3-2) and TRBJ1-2; tentative D call: TRBD1 (5 bases). CDR3 size: 17 residues. V was cut by 0 bases and J by 7 bases, with 21 bases left in between. Germline values: CDR1 LGHDT, CDR2 YNNKEL (reference sequence). The DNA of the CDR3 is TGTGCCAGCAGCCAAGATGGATCGAGCCAGGGCGGGGCTGGCTACACCTTC. It yields the protein CASSQDGSSQGGAGYTF.